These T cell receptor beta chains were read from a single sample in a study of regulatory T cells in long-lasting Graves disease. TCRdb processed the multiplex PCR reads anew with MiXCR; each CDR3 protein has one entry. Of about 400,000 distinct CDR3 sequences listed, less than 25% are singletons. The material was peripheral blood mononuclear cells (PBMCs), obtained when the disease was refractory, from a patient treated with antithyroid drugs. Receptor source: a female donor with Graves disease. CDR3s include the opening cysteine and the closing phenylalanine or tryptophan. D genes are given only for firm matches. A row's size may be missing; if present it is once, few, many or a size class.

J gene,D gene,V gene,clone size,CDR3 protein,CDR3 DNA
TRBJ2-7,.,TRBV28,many,CASSLSEGSSYEQYF,TGTGCCAGCAGTTTATCCGAGGGGAGCTCCTACGAGCAGTACTTC
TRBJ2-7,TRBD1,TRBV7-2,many,CASSRGTGRDRAYEQYF,TGTGCCAGCAGCCGGGGGACAGGGAGGGATAGGGCCTACGAGCAGTACTTC
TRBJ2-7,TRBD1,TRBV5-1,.,CASSSAGTESSYGQYF,TGCGCCAGCAGCTCCGCTGGGACAGAGAGCTCCTACGGGCAGTACTTC
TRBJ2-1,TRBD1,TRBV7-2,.,CASSSLRQGDILNEQFF,TGTGCCAGCAGCTCATTAAGACAGGGAGACATCCTCAATGAGCAGTTCTTC
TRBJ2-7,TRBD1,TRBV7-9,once,CASSGAGTDSVTYKQYF,TGTGCCAGCAGCGGTGCCGGGACAGACAGCGTCACCTACAAGCAGTACTTC
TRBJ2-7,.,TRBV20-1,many,CSARADYEQYF,TGCAGTGCTAGAGCCGACTACGAGCAGTACTTC
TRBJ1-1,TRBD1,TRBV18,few,CASSLFQGATEAFF,TGTGCCAGCTCACTTTTTCAGGGGGCCACTGAAGCTTTCTTT
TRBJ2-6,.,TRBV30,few,CAWRGWGDSGANVLTF,TGTGCCTGGAGAGGATGGGGGGACTCTGGGGCCAACGTCCTGACTTTC
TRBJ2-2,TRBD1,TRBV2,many,CATLTGGNGELFF,TGTGCCACCCTGACAGGGGGTAACGGGGAGCTGTTTTTT
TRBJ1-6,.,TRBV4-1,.,CASSQEGRGYGSPLHF,TGCGCCAGCAGCCAAGAAGGTAGGGGGTACGGATCACCCCTCCACTTT
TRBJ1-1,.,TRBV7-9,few,CASSLDLSGTEAFF,TGTGCCAGCAGCTTGGACCTATCGGGCACTGAAGCTTTCTTT
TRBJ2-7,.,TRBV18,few,CASSPPTGNSYEQYF,TGTGCCAGCTCACCACCGACCGGAAACTCCTACGAGCAGTACTTC
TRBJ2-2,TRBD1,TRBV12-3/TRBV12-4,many,CASSPGTAVETGELFF,TGTGCCAGCAGTCCCGGGACAGCTGTGGAGACCGGGGAGCTGTTTTTT
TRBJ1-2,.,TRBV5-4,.,CASSLLDNYGYTF,TGTGCCAGCAGCTTGCTAGATAACTATGGCTACACCTTC
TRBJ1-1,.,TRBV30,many,CAWIFGGARVNTEAFF,TGTGCCTGGATTTTCGGGGGGGCAAGGGTGAACACTGAAGCTTTCTTT
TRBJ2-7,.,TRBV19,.,CASSPMYSRSYEQYF,TGTGCCAGTAGTCCTATGTACTCACGCTCCTACGAGCAGTACTTC
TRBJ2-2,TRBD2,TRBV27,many,CASSSPGTSGRALVGELFF,TGTGCCAGCAGTTCCCCCGGGACTAGCGGGAGGGCCTTGGTCGGGGAGCTGTTTTTT
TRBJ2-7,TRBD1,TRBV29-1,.,CSVASGGQEEQYF,TGCAGCGTCGCGTCAGGGGGCCAGGAGGAGCAGTACTTC
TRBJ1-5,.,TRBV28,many,CASSPGYLTNQPQHF,TGTGCCAGCAGTCCAGGTTACCTAACCAATCAGCCCCAGCATTTT
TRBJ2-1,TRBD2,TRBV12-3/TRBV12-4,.,CASSYVLAGRNNEQFF,TGTGCCAGCAGTTATGTTCTAGCGGGACGGAACAATGAGCAGTTCTTC
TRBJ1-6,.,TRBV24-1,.,CATFCGFDENSPLHF,TGTGCCACCTTCTGCGGCTTCGATGAGAATTCACCCCTCCACTTT
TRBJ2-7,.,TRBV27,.,CASSVGQRPYEQYF,TGTGCCAGCAGCGTAGGACAGAGACCTTACGAGCAGTACTTC
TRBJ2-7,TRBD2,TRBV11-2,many,CASSFRSGIYYEQYF,TGTGCCAGCAGCTTTAGGAGCGGGATATACTACGAGCAGTACTTC
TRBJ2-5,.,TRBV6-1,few,CASTPWSQETQYF,TGTGCCAGCACCCCTTGGTCCCAAGAGACCCAGTACTTC
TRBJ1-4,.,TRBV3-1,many,CASSHFAGSHEKLFF,TGTGCCAGCAGCCATTTTGCGGGATCGCATGAAAAACTGTTTTTT
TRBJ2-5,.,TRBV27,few,CASSPGLTWGTQYF,TGTGCCAGCAGTCCCGGACTCACGTGGGGGACCCAGTACTTC
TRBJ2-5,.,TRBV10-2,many,CASSAAVGAAGSQYF,TGCGCCAGCAGTGCTGCGGTAGGGGCAGCCGGGTCCCAGTACTTC
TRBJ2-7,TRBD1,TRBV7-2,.,CASRPYRGDSNEQYF,TGTGCCAGCAGACCTTACAGGGGCGACTCCAACGAGCAGTACTTC
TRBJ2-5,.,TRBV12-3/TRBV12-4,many,CASSYGVTTRGGTQYF,TGTGCCAGCAGTTACGGGGTAACCACCCGAGGAGGGACCCAGTACTTC
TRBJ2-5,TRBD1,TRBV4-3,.,CASSQGTGEETQYF,TGCGCCAGCAGCCAAGGGACAGGGGAAGAGACCCAGTACTTC
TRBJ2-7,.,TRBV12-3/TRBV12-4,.,CASSPPDSSYEQYF,TGTGCCAGCAGCCCCCCCGACAGCTCCTACGAGCAGTACTTC
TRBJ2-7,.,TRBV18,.,CASSPRETPGQYF,TGTGCCAGCTCACCACGGGAGACACCCGGGCAGTACTTC
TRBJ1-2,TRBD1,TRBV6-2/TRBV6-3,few,CASSYRNRGGYTF,TGTGCCAGCAGTTACAGAAACAGGGGTGGCTACACCTTC
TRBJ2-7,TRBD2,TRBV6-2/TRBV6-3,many,CASSYSRAGGSEQYF,TGTGCCAGCAGTTACTCGAGGGCGGGAGGCTCCGAGCAGTACTTC
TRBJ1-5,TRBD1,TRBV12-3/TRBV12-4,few,CASSSDRLGPQHF,TGTGCCAGCAGTTCGGACAGGTTGGGGCCCCAGCATTTT
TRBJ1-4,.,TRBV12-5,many,CASGLVFGRPAEKLFF,TGTGCTAGTGGTTTGGTTTTCGGCAGACCAGCCGAAAAACTGTTTTTT
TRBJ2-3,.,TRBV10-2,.,CASSNGWSTDTQYF,TGCGCCAGCAGCAACGGGTGGAGCACAGATACGCAGTATTTT
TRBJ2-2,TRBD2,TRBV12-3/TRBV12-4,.,CASSLPTSGRTGELFF,TGTGCCAGCAGTCTCCCGACTAGCGGGAGGACCGGGGAGCTGTTTTTT
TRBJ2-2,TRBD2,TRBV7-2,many,CASSLAGITGELFF,TGTGCCAGCAGCCTAGCGGGGATCACCGGGGAGCTGTTTTTT
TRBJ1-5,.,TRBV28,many,CASRPPRDVRPNQPQHF,TGTGCCAGCCGCCCCCCCAGGGACGTACGCCCAAATCAGCCCCAGCATTTT
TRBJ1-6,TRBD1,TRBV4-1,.,CASSQVRRQGANSPLHF,TGCGCCAGCAGCCAAGTCCGAAGACAGGGGGCCAATTCACCCCTCCACTTT
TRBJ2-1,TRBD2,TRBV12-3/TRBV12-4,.,CASKTSGAWDEQFF,TGTGCCAGCAAGACTAGCGGGGCATGGGATGAGCAGTTCTTC
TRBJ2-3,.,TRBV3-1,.,CASSQGGGASLTDTQYF,TGTGCCAGCAGCCAAGGAGGGGGGGCTAGTCTCACAGATACGCAGTATTTT
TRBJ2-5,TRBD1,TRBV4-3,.,CASSQDRQGARETQYF,TGCGCCAGCAGCCAAGACAGACAGGGGGCGCGAGAGACCCAGTACTTC
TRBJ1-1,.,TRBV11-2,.,CASRMGGTEAFF,TGTGCCAGCCGAATGGGAGGGACTGAAGCTTTCTTT
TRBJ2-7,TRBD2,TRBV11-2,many,CASSLGALLAGGTYEQYF,TGTGCCAGCAGCTTAGGAGCCCTTCTAGCGGGAGGGACCTACGAGCAGTACTTC
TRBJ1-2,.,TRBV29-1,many,CSVVSGGGYGYTF,TGCAGCGTTGTTTCCGGGGGCGGCTATGGCTACACCTTC
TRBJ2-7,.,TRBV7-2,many,CASSFDYLYEQYF,TGTGCCAGCAGCTTTGACTACCTCTACGAGCAGTACTTC
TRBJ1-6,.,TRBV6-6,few,CASSYSISGGEFGGYNSPLHF,TGTGCCAGCAGTTACTCGATAAGCGGTGGGGAGTTTGGTGGCTATAATTCACCCCTCCACTTT
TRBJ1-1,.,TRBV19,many,CASSQEDTPRTEAFF,TGTGCCAGTAGCCAAGAGGACACCCCGAGGACTGAAGCTTTCTTT
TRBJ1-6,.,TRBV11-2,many,CASSLIRDGSSPLHF,TGTGCCAGCAGCTTAATCCGGGATGGGTCCTCACCCCTCCACTTT
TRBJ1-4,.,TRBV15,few,CATSVGTAATNEKLFF,TGTGCCACCAGCGTCGGGACCGCGGCAACTAATGAAAAACTGTTTTTT
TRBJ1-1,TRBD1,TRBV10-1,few,CASSDGTGDLRGTEAFF,TGCGCCAGCAGTGACGGGACAGGAGATTTGAGGGGCACTGAAGCTTTCTTT
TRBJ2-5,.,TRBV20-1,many,CSATPGQETQYF,TGCAGTGCAACCCCGGGACAAGAGACCCAGTACTTC
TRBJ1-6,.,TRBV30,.,CAWSEGGSSPLHF,TGTGCCTGGAGTGAGGGGGGTTCTTCACCCCTCCACTTT